This T cell receptor beta chain was observed in a study of monozygotic twins with inflammatory bowel disease. With no T cell sorting beforehand, total RNA was isolated from whole blood. Findings and limits, study-wide: With inverse Simpson as the measure, TCRbeta diversity was lower in IBD patients than in healthy co-twins.

Germline CDR1 KGHDR, CDR2 SFDVKD. CDR3 length equals 13 residues. Concerning this clonotype itself: Antigen specificity is unknown.

Incorporation of UMIs carrying a 6-nucleotide sample barcode was performed by template switching. cDNA for TCRalpha and TCRbeta was amplified by nested PCRs of around 17 then 8 to 10 cycles. TCRdb re-called the 5' RACE reads; one entry per CDR3 protein, DNA not given. The sample totals more than 350,000 distinct CDR3 sequences. Sample: blood. The sequence was collected from a human donor with ulcerative colitis or Crohn's disease, or a healthy co-twin of an affected twin (not recorded which). The chain recombines TRBV24-1 with TRBJ2-7. The CDR3 loop is CATSDWGSSEQYF.